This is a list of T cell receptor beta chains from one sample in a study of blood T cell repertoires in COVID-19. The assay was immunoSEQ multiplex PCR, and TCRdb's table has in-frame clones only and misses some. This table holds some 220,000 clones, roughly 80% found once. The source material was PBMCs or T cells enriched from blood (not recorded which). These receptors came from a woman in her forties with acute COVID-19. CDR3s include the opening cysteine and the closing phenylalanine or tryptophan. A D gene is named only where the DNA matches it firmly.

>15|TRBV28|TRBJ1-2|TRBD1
CASRPWTGGGHGYTF
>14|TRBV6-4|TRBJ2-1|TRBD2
CASSHSGGSNEQFF
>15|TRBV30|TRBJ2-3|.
CAWSARGSSTDTQYF
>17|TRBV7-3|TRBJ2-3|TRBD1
CASSLGTGITSTDTQYF
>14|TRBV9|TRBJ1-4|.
CASSVGGRNEKLFF
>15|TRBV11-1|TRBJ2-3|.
CASSFRGQYTDTQYF
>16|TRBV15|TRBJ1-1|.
CATSSPQGRGGTEAFF
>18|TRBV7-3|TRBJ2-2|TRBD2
CAITPGLAPGTNTGELFF
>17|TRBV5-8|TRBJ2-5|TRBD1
CASSDRDRVSLSETQYF
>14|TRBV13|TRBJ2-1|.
CASSAVRDNNEQFF
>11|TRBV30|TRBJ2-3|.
CAWSGGTSQYF
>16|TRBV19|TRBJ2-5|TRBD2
CASSSLAGAFQETQYF
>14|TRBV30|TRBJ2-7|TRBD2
CAWSVHAGGNEQYF
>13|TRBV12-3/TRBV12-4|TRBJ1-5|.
CASSPQGSQPQHF
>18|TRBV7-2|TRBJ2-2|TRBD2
CASSTGLAGGLGTGELFF
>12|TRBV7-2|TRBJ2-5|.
CASSSRQETQYF